The 3 T cell receptor beta chains in this list originate from one sample, sequenced in a study of beta chain features in type 1 diabetes. The antigens of these receptors remain unknown. The study reverse transcribed the entire isolated RNA, so it sequenced expressed TCRB transcripts. Clones were sequenced by immunoSEQ multiplex PCR, and TCRdb holds only the in-frame ones, with some missing. The data hold approximately 30,000 clones, with around 60% observed a single time. Study-wide points: When Type 1 diabetes patients were examined, their TCRB CDR3s proved moderately but significantly shorter in all four CD4+ subsets.

The sequencing sample was made of Tregs from blood. The receptors derive from a woman in her twenties or thirties with type 1 diabetes.

The J gene is TRBJ1-5, the V gene TRBV10-3, with D possibly being TRBD1 (6 bases). Germline V gene sequence: CDR1 ENHRY, CDR2 SYGVKD. The V gene lost 7 bases and the J gene lost 5 bases, with 12 bases spanning the gap. This CDR3 contains 13 residues. CDR3 sequence: CAITEGGDQPQHF. The CDR3 nucleotides read TGTGCCATCACGGAAGGGGGGGATCAGCCCCAGCATTTT.

The V and J genes are TRBV19 and TRBJ1-2; D gene unclear. CDR1 LNHDA and CDR2 SQIVND come from the germline V gene (reference sequence). This CDR3 has 12 amino acids. Deletions cut 7 bases from V and 5 bases from J, with 11 bases between. The DNA of the CDR3 is TGTGCCAGTACCCCGGGTCGGTATGGCTACACCTTC. It translates to CASTPGRYGYTF.

CDR3 amino acids: CASSSRLAGVYEQFF. The CDR3 DNA reads TGTGCCAGCAGCTCCCGCCTAGCGGGAGTCTATGAGCAGTTCTTC. The chain employs TRBV9 and TRBJ2-1; 10 bases are a match to TRBD2. The germline CDR1 and CDR2 sequences are SGDLS and YYNGEE. V gave up 4 bases and J gave up 8 bases; unmatched junction bases: 9. The CDR3 is 15 amino acids.